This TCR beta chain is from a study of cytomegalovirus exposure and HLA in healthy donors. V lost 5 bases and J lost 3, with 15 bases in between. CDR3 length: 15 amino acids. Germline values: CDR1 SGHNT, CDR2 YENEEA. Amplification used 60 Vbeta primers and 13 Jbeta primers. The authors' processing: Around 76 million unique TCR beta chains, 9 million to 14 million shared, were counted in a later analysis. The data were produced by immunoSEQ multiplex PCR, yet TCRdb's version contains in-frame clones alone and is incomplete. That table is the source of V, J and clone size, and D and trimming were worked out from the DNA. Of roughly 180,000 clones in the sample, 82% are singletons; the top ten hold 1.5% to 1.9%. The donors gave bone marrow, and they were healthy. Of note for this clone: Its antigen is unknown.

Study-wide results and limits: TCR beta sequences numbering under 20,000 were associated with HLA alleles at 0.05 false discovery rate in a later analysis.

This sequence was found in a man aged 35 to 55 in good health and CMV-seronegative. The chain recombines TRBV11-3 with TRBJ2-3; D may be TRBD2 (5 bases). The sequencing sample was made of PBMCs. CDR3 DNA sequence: TGTGCCAGCAGCCAAAGAGGCTCGGGAACAGATACGCAGTATTTT. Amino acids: CASSQRGSGTDTQYF. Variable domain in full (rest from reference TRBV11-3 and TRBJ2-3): EAGVVQSPRYKIIEKKQPVAFWCNPISGHNTLYWYLQNLGQGPELLIRYENEEAVDDSQLPKDRFSAERLKGVDSTLKIQPAELGDSAVYLCASSQRGSGTDTQYFGPGTRLTVL.